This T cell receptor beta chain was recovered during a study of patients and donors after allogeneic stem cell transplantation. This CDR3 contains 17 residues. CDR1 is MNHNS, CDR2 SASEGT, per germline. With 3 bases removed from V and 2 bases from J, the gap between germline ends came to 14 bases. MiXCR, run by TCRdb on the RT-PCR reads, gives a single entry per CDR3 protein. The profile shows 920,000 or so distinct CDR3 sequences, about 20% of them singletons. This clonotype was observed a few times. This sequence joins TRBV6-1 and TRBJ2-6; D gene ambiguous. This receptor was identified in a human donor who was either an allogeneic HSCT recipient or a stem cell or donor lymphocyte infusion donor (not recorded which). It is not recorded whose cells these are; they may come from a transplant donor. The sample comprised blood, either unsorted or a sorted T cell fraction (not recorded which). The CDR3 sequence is CASSDSWGVAGANVLTF. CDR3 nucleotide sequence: TGTGCCAGCAGTGATTCTTGGGGTGTAGCTGGGGCCAACGTCCTGACTTTC.